Listed here is a single TCR beta chain. The data were produced by immunoSEQ multiplex PCR, yet TCRdb's version contains in-frame clones alone and is incomplete. The data hold roughly 1,500,000 clones, with under 99% observed a single time. The data derive from a study of shared clonotypes between healthy human individuals. Across the whole study: Researchers drew samples from a couple of women and a few men aged 18 to 49.

Germline V gene sequence: CDR1 SGHNT, CDR2 YYREEE (reference sequence). V was clipped by 4 bases and J by 5 bases, with 10 bases between them. The CDR3 is 13 amino acids. This TCR derives from a man younger than 45 in good health. Input material: naive CD4+ T cells sorted from blood. Noted subset: CD45RA+ positively selected. This rearrangement joins TRBV5-4 to TRBJ2-1; the D call may be TRBD1 or TRBD2 (6 bases each). For the CDR3, the DNA is TGTGCCAGCAGCCCGGGGGCCCACAATGAGCAGTTCTTC. Its protein product is CASSPGAHNEQFF.